These T cell receptor beta chains were read from a single sample in a study of blood T cell repertoires in COVID-19. Profiling relied on immunoSEQ multiplex PCR, and the TCRdb table lists in-frame clones only, not all of them. The table shows a few hundred thousand clones, with around nine tenths occurring only once. The sequenced sample consisted of peripheral blood. The receptors come from a man aged 50-59 years with active or convalescent COVID-19. CDR3s include the opening cysteine and the closing phenylalanine or tryptophan. A D gene is named only where the DNA matches it firmly. Rows give clone size only sometimes, using once, few, many, or a class for an expanded clone.

TRBJ2-5	TRBD1	TRBV30	.	CAWGQVLETQYF	TGTGCCTGGGGACAGGTTCTCGAGACCCAGTACTTC
TRBJ1-2	.	TRBV5-4	.	CASSLAVNYGYTF	TGTGCCAGCAGCTTGGCAGTAAACTATGGCTACACCTTC
TRBJ1-6	TRBD1	TRBV3-1/TRBV3-2	.	CASSQLTGDSPLHF	TGTGCCAGCAGCCAATTGACAGGGGATTCACCCCTCCACTTT
TRBJ1-6	TRBD1	TRBV5-4	.	CASSLDGTGGWASPLHF	TGTGCCAGCAGCTTGGACGGGACAGGCGGCTGGGCTTCACCCCTCCACTTT
TRBJ1-2	.	TRBV7-3	.	CASSSQPLRGGLDGYTF	TGTGCCAGCAGCTCACAGCCCCTCCGGGGGGGGCTGGATGGCTACACCTTC
TRBJ1-2	.	TRBV18	.	CASSPPSVSGGYTF	TGTGCCAGCTCACCACCGTCTGTAAGCGGTGGCTACACCTTC
TRBJ1-5	TRBD1	TRBV3-1/TRBV3-2	.	CASSLDRDQPQHF	TGTGCCAGCAGCCTAGACAGGGATCAGCCCCAGCATTTT
TRBJ2-1	TRBD2	TRBV29-1	.	CSVEEMTSGNNEQFF	TGCAGCGTTGAAGAAATGACTAGCGGAAACAATGAGCAGTTCTTC
TRBJ1-4	.	TRBV28	.	CASRHREKLFF	TGTGCCAGCAGACACAGGGAAAAACTGTTTTTT
TRBJ2-5	.	TRBV5-5	.	CASSLPLGGQETQYF	TGTGCCAGCAGCTTGCCACTGGGAGGCCAAGAGACCCAGTACTTC
TRBJ1-1	.	TRBV28	.	CASSSSTALNTEAFF	TGTGCCAGCAGTTCCTCGACAGCTCTCAACACTGAAGCTTTCTTT
TRBJ2-7	TRBD2	TRBV18	.	CASSPGRAEQYF	TGTGCCAGCTCACCAGGGAGGGCCGAGCAGTACTTC
TRBJ2-3	TRBD1	TRBV5-6	once	CASSLEGATDTQYF	TGTGCCAGCAGCTTGGAGGGGGCCACAGATACGCAGTATTTT
TRBJ1-6	.	TRBV2	.	CASSEGGYSPLHF	TGTGCCAGCAGTGAAGGCGGGTATTCACCCCTCCACTTT
TRBJ2-2	.	TRBV30	.	CAWSGTGGELFF	TGTGCCTGGAGTGGTACAGGTGGGGAGCTGTTTTTT